Presented here are 15 T cell receptor beta chains from one specimen sequenced in a study of blood T cell repertoires in COVID-19. TCRdb's copy holds only in-frame clones and misses some; the assay was immunoSEQ multiplex PCR. The repertoire consists of approximately 69,000 clones, with roughly 87% occurring once and the leading ten covering roughly 30%. The sample comprised peripheral blood. These receptors originate from a man aged 50-60 years with acute or convalescent COVID-19.

The chain is built from TRBV30 and TRBJ1-5, with D possibly matching TRBD1 (6 bases). Germline CDR1 is GTSNPN and CDR2 is SVGIG (reference sequence). CDR3 size: 13 residues. Trimming stripped 5 bases from V and 8 bases from J, with 16 bases between. The CDR3 DNA is TGTGCCTGGGCCAAACAGGGTCGTGAGCCCCAGCATTTT. Protein product: CAWAKQGREPQHF.

This clone has just a few counts. This chain connects TRBV5-1 to TRBJ2-2; D remains unclear. The CDR3 sequence is 14 residues long. The V end was cut by 2 bases, the J end by 4 bases, with 9 bases between. Germline CDR1 is SGHRS and CDR2 is YFSETQ. CDR3 sequence: CASSLRSGTGELFF. The CDR3 region has the DNA TGCGCCAGCAGCTTAAGATCGGGCACCGGGGAGCTGTTTTTT.

This CDR3 is CASNREEGTGELFF. CDR3 bases: TGTGCCAGTAATCGGGAGGAGGGCACCGGGGAGCTGTTTTTT. This chain joins TRBV19 and TRBJ2-2; 7 bases are a match to TRBD2. Germline CDR1 reads LNHDA; CDR2 reads SQIVND (reference sequence). The CDR3 is made up of 14 amino acids. Unmatched junction bases numbered 6, after V lost 7 bases and J lost 4 bases.

The V call is TRBV13, the J call TRBJ2-1, with D possibly being TRBD2 (7 bases). CDR1 PRHDT and CDR2 FYEKMQ come from the germline V gene (reference sequence). This CDR3 spans 16 amino acids. V shed 4 bases and J shed 0 bases, with 13 bases lying between them. CDR3 protein: CASSSHGGASYNEQFF. CDR3 nucleotide sequence: TGTGCCAGCAGCTCCCATGGGGGGGCCTCCTACAATGAGCAGTTCTTC.

The rearrangement joins TRBV11-2 to TRBJ2-5; D might be TRBD1 (7 bases). CDR3 length equals 14 residues. V lost 5 bases and J 7 bases, leaving 17 bases between the germline ends. The germline gives CDR1 SGHAT, CDR2 FQNNGV. CDR3 nucleotide sequence: TGTGCCAGCAGCAACGCAGGGGGTAGCGGGACCCAGTACTTC. It codes for CASSNAGGSGTQYF.

The genes are TRBV5-8 and TRBJ1-5; 8 bases line up with TRBD1. The CDR3 consists of 15 residues. V shed 4 bases, J shed 4 bases, and the junction held 7 bases outside the gene matches. In germline, CDR1 is SGHTS, CDR2 YDEGEE. The CDR3 nucleotides are TGTGCCAGCAGCCGCGGGACAGGAATTAATCAGCCCCAGCATTTT. Translating gives CASSRGTGINQPQHF.

The count of this clone is one. DNA of the CDR3: TGCAGCGTTGAAAGACAGGGGGCGGATGGCTACACCTTC. It yields the protein CSVERQGADGYTF. The chain is built from TRBV29-1 and TRBJ1-2, with 10 nucleotides matching TRBD1. The length of the CDR3 is 13 residues. Germline V gene lookup returns CDR1 SQVTM and CDR2 ANQGSEA. The junction had 3 bases not matched to a gene; V was cut back by 2 bases and J by 6 bases.

The V call is TRBV7-9, the J call TRBJ2-7, with TRBD2 identical over 7 bases. The CDR3 sequence is 14 residues long. V lost 5 bases and J lost 4; bases outside the gene matches: 8. Germline-derived CDR1 and CDR2 are SEHNR and FQNEAQ (reference sequence). CDR3 protein: CASSPSGQRYEQYF. The CDR3 nucleotides read TGTGCCAGCAGCCCTAGCGGACAAAGGTACGAGCAGTACTTC. The complete variable domain, with remaining parts taken from reference TRBV7-9 and TRBJ2-7, reads DTGVSQNPRHKITKRGQNVTFRCDPISEHNRLYWYRQTLGQGPEFLTYFQNEAQLEKSRLLSDRFSAERPKGSFSTLEIQRTEQGDSAMYLCASSPSGQRYEQYFGPGTRLTVT.

The V and J genes are TRBV7-2 and TRBJ2-7; perhaps TRBD2 as D (7 bases). Germline CDR1 is SGHTA and CDR2 is FQGNSA. There are 15 residues in the CDR3. The V end was cut by 5 bases, the J end by 5 bases, with 19 bases between. The CDR3 spells CASSPPWWGGHEQYF. The CDR3 region has the DNA TGTGCCAGCAGCCCGCCCTGGTGGGGGGGGCACGAGCAGTACTTC.

The rearrangement links TRBV11-3 to TRBJ2-1, with 7 positions matching TRBD1. Trimming cost V 0 bases and J 10 bases; bases outside gene matches: 3. The CDR3 totals 13 residues. The germline V gene encodes CDR1 SGHNT and CDR2 YENEEA. The CDR3: CASSLEGGREQFF. DNA of the CDR3: TGTGCCAGCAGCTTAGAAGGGGGCAGGGAGCAGTTCTTC.

This chain connects TRBV9 to TRBJ2-3; 8 bases line up with TRBD2. J lost 5 bases, V lost 0 bases, and 14 bases had no gene match. Per the germline V gene, CDR1 is SGDLS and CDR2 is YYNGEE. The CDR3 is made up of 18 amino acids. The CDR3 coding sequence is TGTGCCAGCAGCGTAGCCCCACCATGGCGGGGGGATGGAGATACGCAGTATTTT. It translates to CASSVAPPWRGDGDTQYF.

The CDR3 DNA is TGCGCCAGCAGCTTGGGTACATATCAAGAGACCCAGTACTTC. Protein sequence: CASSLGTYQETQYF. The chain is built from TRBV5-1 and TRBJ2-5; no reliable D call. The V gene's germline CDR1 is SGHRS and CDR2 YFSETQ. The V and J ends lost 0 bases and 2 bases respectively, with 8 bases between them. The CDR3 covers 14 residues.

V usage is TRBV10-1 and J usage is TRBJ2-6; perhaps TRBD1 as D (5 bases). With 5 bases removed from V and 0 bases from J, the gap between germline ends came to 8 bases. CDR1 and CDR2 from the germline V gene are WNHNN and SYGVQD (reference sequence). The CDR3 is made up of 15 amino acids. CDR3 in DNA: TGCGCCAGCAGTCCCGACAGCTCTGGGGCCAACGTCCTGACTTTC. This encodes CASSPDSSGANVLTF.

This clone came up once. This chain connects TRBV7-9 to TRBJ2-7; the D gene is possibly TRBD1 (6 bases). The V gene lost 5 bases and the J gene lost 7 bases, with 12 bases spanning the gap. The germline V gene encodes CDR1 SEHNR and CDR2 FQNEAQ (reference sequence). The CDR3 is made up of 12 amino acids. The CDR3 reads CASSTQGWEQYF. CDR3 in DNA: TGTGCCAGCAGCACCCAGGGGTGGGAGCAGTACTTC.

The rearrangement uses TRBV6-5 and TRBJ1-1, with a weak D call TRBD1 (5 bases). Germline values: CDR1 MNHEY, CDR2 SVGAGI. This CDR3 contains 15 residues. Trimming removed 6 bases at V and 5 bases at J, with 19 bases between. In DNA form, the CDR3 reads TGTGCCAGCAGGCCCGGGGGGGGTCGGCGTACTGAAGCTTTCTTT. Its protein is CASRPGGGRRTEAFF.